The T cell receptor beta chain described here comes from a study of somatic mutations in cytotoxic T cells in rheumatoid arthritis. With 7 bases removed from V and 4 bases from J, the gap between germline ends came to 28 bases. The CDR3 loop spans 18 amino acids. From germline, CDR1 is MDHEN and CDR2 SYDVKM. Generated by immunoSEQ multiplex PCR, the TCRdb table keeps only in-frame clones and is missing some. Of around 19,000 clones in the sample, about 80% were seen once. The sequencing sample was made of CD8+ T cells sorted from blood. The chain joins TRBV28 to TRBJ1-1; D is unclear. The clonotype comes from an adult with rheumatoid arthritis. The CDR3 spells CASKSGQPIEQASTEAFF. In nucleotides, the CDR3 is TGTGCCAGCAAAAGTGGGCAGCCAATAGAGCAGGCGTCCACTGAAGCTTTCTTT.